These 22 T cell receptor beta chains share one sample of origin, sequenced in a study of regulatory T cells in long-lasting Graves disease. Time point denoted: newly diagnosed GD, antithyroid drugs for less than 3 months. Isolated PBMC RNA provided the starting material for the TCR library. iRepertoire HTBI primers and Arm-PCR of CDR3 regions built TCR beta libraries. MiXCR was run by TCRdb on the multiplex PCR reads, yielding one entry per CDR3 protein. The data show approximately 400,000 distinct CDR3 sequences, 15% seen once. These same data were also listed under a study on T cells in Graves' hyperthyroidism and ophthalmopathy.

The specimen was peripheral blood mononuclear cells (PBMCs), collected at new diagnosis, from a patient treated with antithyroid drugs. These receptors came from a woman in her 40s with Graves disease.

This clonotype was found many times. This sequence joins TRBV27 and TRBJ1-1, with D maybe TRBD1 (5 bases). The CDR3 covers 15 residues. Germline lookup yields CDR1 MNHEY and CDR2 SMNVEV (reference sequence). V was clipped by 4 bases and J by 0 bases, with 12 bases between them. The CDR3 DNA sequence: TGTGCCAGCAGTTCCCGACAGACCATGAACACTGAAGCTTTCTTT. Protein: CASSSRQTMNTEAFF.

The V call is TRBV30, the J call TRBJ2-7; either TRBD1 or TRBD2 may supply D (5 bases each). CDR1 is GTSNPN, CDR2 SVGIG, per germline (reference sequence). The CDR3 runs 10 residues. V gave up 5 bases and J gave up 9 bases, with 11 bases separating them. The CDR3 DNA is TGTGCCTGGGGGGGAGTCGGGCAGTACTTC. Its protein is CAWGGVGQYF.

This clonotype was recorded many times. The chain recombines TRBV7-9 with TRBJ1-2; D is possibly TRBD1 (5 bases). Germline lookup yields CDR1 SEHNR and CDR2 FQNEAQ (reference sequence). Trimming took off 5 bases at V and 2 bases at J, with 12 bases between the two ends. This CDR3 is 14 amino acids long. CDR3: CASSPGGGNYGYTF. As DNA, the CDR3 is TGTGCCAGCAGCCCTGGGGGGGGAAACTATGGCTACACCTTC.

This clonotype was seen repeatedly, ten times or more. The chain carries TRBV24-1 and TRBJ1-2; maybe TRBD1 (5 bases). The CDR3 runs 13 residues. With 6 bases removed from V and 4 bases from J, the gap between germline ends came to 11 bases. Germline-derived CDR1 and CDR2 are KGHDR and SFDVKD. The CDR3 sequence: CATSSGLTYGYTF. In DNA form, the CDR3 reads TGTGCCACCAGTTCGGGACTGACCTATGGCTACACCTTC.

This chain uses TRBV5-4 with TRBJ1-2, with 11 bases lining up with TRBD1. Germline V gene lookup returns CDR1 SGHNT and CDR2 YYREEE (reference sequence). The V segment lost 4 bases and the J segment 5 bases; nucleotides outside the gene matches: 4. CDR3 length: 14 residues. In DNA form, the CDR3 reads TGTGCCAGCAGCCAGGGGACAGGGGGATATGGCTACACCTTC. As protein: CASSQGTGGYGYTF.

This clonotype was recorded at least ten times. The chain carries TRBV20-1 and TRBJ2-1; 11 bases align to TRBD2. Germline V gene lookup returns CDR1 DFQATT and CDR2 SNEGSKA (reference sequence). With 1 base clipped from V and 7 bases from J, the junction kept 6 bases outside the gene matches. This CDR3 comprises 15 residues. The CDR3 DNA is TGCAGTGCTAGAGCCACTAGCGGGAGAAGAAATGAGCAGTTCTTC. Translation: CSARATSGRRNEQFF.

This clonotype was counted many times. The chain links TRBV29-1 to TRBJ1-2; no reliable D call. The CDR3 is 13 residues long. CDR1 and CDR2 from the germline V gene are SQVTM and ANQGSEA. V was trimmed by 4 bases and J by 4 bases, leaving 13 bases between them. CDR3 amino acids: CSVVSGASYGYTF. CDR3 bases: TGCAGCGTTGTGAGTGGCGCCTCCTATGGCTACACCTTC.

The J gene is TRBJ2-7, the V gene TRBV7-9; the match to TRBD1 covers 7 bases. Per germline, CDR1 SEHNR and CDR2 FQNEAQ (reference sequence). The V gene end was trimmed by 1 base and the J gene end by 4 bases; junction bases not matched to a gene: 7. The CDR3 is 15 residues long. CDR3 DNA sequence: TGTGCCAGCAGCTTAGAAGGGGGCGAGGTTTACGAGCAGTACTTC. It is translated as CASSLEGGEVYEQYF.

Ten or more counts support this clonotype. The chain uses TRBV11-1 and TRBJ2-1, with D unresolved. V lost 4 bases to trimming and J lost 0 bases, with 16 bases between them. Per germline, CDR1 SGHAT and CDR2 FQDESV (reference sequence). The CDR3 consists of 17 residues. CDR3 sequence (DNA): TGTGCCAGCAGCTCGATGTTGGCGAAAAGCTCCTACAATGAGCAGTTCTTC. This gives the protein CASSSMLAKSSYNEQFF. Together with reference TRBV11-1 and TRBJ2-1, the CDR3 gives the full variable domain: EAEVAQSPRYKITEKSQAVAFWCDPISGHATLYWYRQILGQGPELLVQFQDESVVDDSQLPKDRFSAERLKGVDSTLKIQPAELGDSAMYLCASSSMLAKSSYNEQFFGPGTRLTVL.

This clonotype has a count of ten or more. The chain carries TRBV28 and TRBJ1-1, with D uncertain. CDR1 MDHEN and CDR2 SYDVKM come from the germline V gene. V was trimmed by 3 bases and J by 6 bases, leaving 14 bases between them. The length of the CDR3 is 14 residues. The CDR3 sequence: CASSFYQDGAEAFF. As DNA, the CDR3 is TGTGCCAGCAGTTTCTACCAGGATGGGGCTGAAGCTTTCTTT. The whole variable domain, remainder taken from reference TRBV28 and TRBJ1-1, is DVKVTQSSRYLVKRTGEKVFLECVQDMDHENMFWYRQDPGLGLRLIYFSYDVKMKEKGDIPEGYSVSREKKERFSLILESASTNQTSMYLCASSFYQDGAEAFFGQGTRLTVV.

This clonotype was counted ten times or more. The genes are TRBV7-8 and TRBJ2-3; 10 bases are a match to TRBD2. Germline V gene data show CDR1 as SGHVS and CDR2 as FQNEAQ. The CDR3 has 17 residues. Trimming removed 1 base from V and 2 bases from J; junction bases left unmatched: 6. DNA for the CDR3: TGTGCCAGCAGCTTAGTAGCGGGAGGCACAATCACAGATACGCAGTATTTT. Its translation is CASSLVAGGTITDTQYF. The whole variable domain, remainder taken from reference TRBV7-8 and TRBJ2-3, is GAGVSQSPRYKVAKRGQDVALRCDPISGHVSLFWYQQALGQGPEFLTYFQNEAQLDKSGLPSDRFFAERPEGSVSTLKIQRTQQEDSAVYLCASSLVAGGTITDTQYFGPGTRLTVL.

The chain recombines TRBV3-1 with TRBJ2-2; D perhaps matches TRBD2 (5 bases). The ends were cut back, 1 base at V and 4 bases at J, with 13 bases in the middle. Germline V CDR1 and CDR2: LGHDT, YNNKEL (reference sequence). This CDR3 is built from 16 residues. The CDR3, as DNA: TGTGCCAGCAGCCAAGTTCTTAGCGCGACCACCGGGGAGCTGTTTTTT. Amino acid sequence: CASSQVLSATTGELFF.

At least ten counts were recorded for this clonotype. This chain links TRBV28 with TRBJ1-5; D perhaps matches TRBD1 (5 bases). Per germline, CDR1 MDHEN and CDR2 SYDVKM. Trimming shortened V by 5 bases and J by 3 bases, and 11 bases separated the two germline ends. The CDR3 sequence is 14 residues long. This CDR3 reads CASSPTGFNQPQHF. The CDR3, as DNA: TGTGCCAGCAGTCCCACAGGATTCAATCAGCCCCAGCATTTT.

There are a few counts of this clonotype. The rearrangement links TRBV18 to TRBJ1-1, with D perhaps matching TRBD1 (6 bases). The germline gives CDR1 KGHSH, CDR2 LQKENI. The V gene lost 3 bases and the J gene lost 5 bases, with 16 bases spanning the gap. The CDR3 sequence is 15 residues long. The CDR3 here is CASSPPQGMVTEAFF. The CDR3 nucleotides read TGTGCCAGCTCACCGCCCCAGGGGATGGTTACTGAAGCTTTCTTT.

Ten or more counts support this clonotype. This sequence joins TRBV11-3 and TRBJ2-1, with unresolved D. This CDR3 spans 12 amino acids. Per the germline V gene, CDR1 is SGHNT and CDR2 is YENEEA. Trimming cost V 8 bases and J 7 bases, with 12 bases left between them. The CDR3 bases are TGTGCCAGCGGCGCAAGTGGGAATGAGCAGTTCTTC. It encodes CASGASGNEQFF.

This clonotype has a count of ten or more. The chain recombines TRBV20-1 with TRBJ1-1, with D perhaps matching TRBD1 (5 bases). Trimming shortened V by 5 bases and J by 4 bases, and 17 bases separated the two germline ends. Germline-derived CDR1 and CDR2 are DFQATT and SNEGSKA (reference sequence). CDR3 size: 14 residues. The CDR3 is CSAPTAGGGTEAFF. The DNA of the CDR3 is TGCAGTGCTCCAACTGCTGGGGGGGGCACTGAAGCTTTCTTT.

Here the CDR3 reads CASSEGPAVTQYF. As DNA, the CDR3 is TGTGCCAGCAGTGAGGGACCGGCGGTGACCCAGTACTTC. The rearrangement joins TRBV2 to TRBJ2-5, with D possibly being TRBD1 or TRBD2 (5 bases each). In germline, CDR1 is SNHLY, CDR2 FYNNEI. CDR3 size: 13 residues. V was shortened by 3 bases and J by 7 bases, with 12 bases between the two germline ends.

This clonotype came up many times. The chain carries TRBV11-1 and TRBJ2-7; TRBD1 aligns across 7 bases. The CDR3 contains 15 residues. The ends lost 1 base at V and 4 bases at J; junction bases unmatched: 7. Germline loops: CDR1 SGHAT, CDR2 FQDESV (reference sequence). This CDR3 reads CASSLGTGNFYEQYF. CDR3 bases: TGTGCCAGCAGCTTAGGGACAGGCAACTTTTACGAGCAGTACTTC.

This clonotype showed up just a few times. The chain is built from TRBV7-9 and TRBJ1-5, with 7 bases aligning to TRBD1. Germline V CDR1 and CDR2: SEHNR, FQNEAQ (reference sequence). Trimming took 5 bases from V and 3 from J; bases not matched to a gene: 7. The CDR3 loop spans 15 amino acids. CDR3 amino acids: CASSLGQVANQPQHF. The CDR3 DNA reads TGTGCCAGCAGCCTCGGACAGGTCGCCAATCAGCCCCAGCATTTT.

This clonotype was counted ten times or more. J is TRBJ2-1 and V is TRBV11-3; no clear D. CDR1 and CDR2 (germline): SGHNT, YENEEA. The CDR3 length is 15 residues. Trimming left V 0 bases short and J 5 bases short, with 11 bases between. The CDR3 is CASSLDWSMNNEQFF. The CDR3 DNA reads TGTGCCAGCAGCTTAGATTGGTCCATGAACAATGAGCAGTTCTTC.

This chain joins TRBV29-1 and TRBJ2-7; a weak D match, TRBD2 (6 bases). V lost 1 base to trimming and J lost 5 bases, with 9 bases between them. Germline CDR1 is SQVTM and CDR2 is ANQGSEA. The CDR3 covers 12 residues. CDR3 residues: CSVEVGGHEQYF. CDR3 coding DNA: TGCAGCGTTGAAGTCGGGGGACACGAGCAGTACTTC.

This clonotype has a count of ten or more. The genes are TRBV27 and TRBJ2-7; TRBD2 matches 13 bases. Germline trimming cut 5 bases from V and 4 bases from J; bases unmatched to any gene: 8. CDR3 length equals 16 residues. Per the germline V gene, CDR1 is MNHEY and CDR2 is SMNVEV (reference sequence). CDR3 bases: TGTGCCAGCAGTGCCCGACTAGCGGGAGGAATTTACGAGCAGTACTTC. Its translation: CASSARLAGGIYEQYF.